The clone carrying this T cell receptor beta chain was observed once. The antigen remains undetermined. Treatment reported: 15 to 20 received Ad26.COV2.S at low or high dose, single or two shots; 5 received placebo; per-sample allocation not given. Specimens were obtained on day 63 following the first vaccine or placebo injection. The germline V gene encodes CDR1 KGHSH and CDR2 LQKENI. The germline V and J ends were trimmed by 1 base and 8 bases, with 12 bases remaining between them. The CDR3 is 14 amino acids. This sample is drawn from a study of Ad26.COV2.S vaccination and SARS-CoV-2 variants. Background on the study: Participants got Ad26.COV2.S intramuscularly, once or twice 56 days apart. Study-wide findings and caveats: Recipients of vaccine and of placebo showed similar breadth of their non-spike TCR repertoires.

Sequencing used immunoSEQ multiplex PCR; TCRdb keeps in-frame clones, though not all of them. The sample lists some 290,000 clones; about 82% were seen once. Here the sequenced sample was peripheral blood, taken in a trial of Ad26.COV2.S vaccine versus placebo. The TCR originated in a person between 18 and 60 years old who received the Ad26.COV2.S COVID-19 vaccine or a placebo. The chain couples TRBV18 to TRBJ1-3; D unresolved. Here the CDR3 reads CASSPLGVADTIYF. CDR3 sequence (DNA): TGTGCCAGCTCACCACTTGGGGTGGCGGACACCATATATTTT.